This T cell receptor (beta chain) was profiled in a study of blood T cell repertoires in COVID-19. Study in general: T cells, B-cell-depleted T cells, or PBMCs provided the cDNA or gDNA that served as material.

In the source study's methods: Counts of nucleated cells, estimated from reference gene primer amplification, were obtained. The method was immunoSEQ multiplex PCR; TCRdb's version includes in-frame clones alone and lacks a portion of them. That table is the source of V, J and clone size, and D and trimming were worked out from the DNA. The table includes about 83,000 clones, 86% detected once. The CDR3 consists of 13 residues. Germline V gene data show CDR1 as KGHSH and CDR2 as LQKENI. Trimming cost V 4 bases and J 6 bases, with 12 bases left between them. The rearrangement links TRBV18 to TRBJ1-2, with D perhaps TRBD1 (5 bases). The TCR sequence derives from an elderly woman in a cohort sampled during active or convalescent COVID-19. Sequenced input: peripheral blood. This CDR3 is CASSQTDSHGYTF. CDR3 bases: TGTGCCAGCTCACAGACAGACAGCCATGGCTACACCTTC.